This TCR beta chain was sequenced in a study of blood T cell repertoires in COVID-19. Overall study context: From the United States, Italy and Spain came samples of acute and convalescent COVID-19. Nucleic acid was either cDNA or gDNA, and it came from T cells, B-cell-depleted T cells, or PBMCs.

Methods used by the authors: Estimates of nucleated cell counts were drawn from the amplification of reference gene primers. Sequencing used immunoSEQ multiplex PCR; TCRdb keeps in-frame clones, though not all of them. That table furnishes V, J and clone size, whereas the DNA furnished D and trimming. Of 200,000 to 300,000 clones in the sample, 86% are singletons; the top ten hold approximately 5%. V lost 3 bases, J lost 3 bases, and 8 bases lay in between. This CDR3 has 13 amino acids. CDR1 LNHNV and CDR2 YYDKDF come from the germline V gene (reference sequence). The chain joins TRBV15 to TRBJ2-5; D is ambiguous. Sequences were obtained from peripheral blood. This clonotype originated in a woman older than 75 with COVID-19, enrolled during active disease. Here the CDR3 reads CATSRYSKETQYF. For the CDR3, the DNA is TGTGCCACCAGCAGGTATAGCAAAGAGACCCAGTACTTC.